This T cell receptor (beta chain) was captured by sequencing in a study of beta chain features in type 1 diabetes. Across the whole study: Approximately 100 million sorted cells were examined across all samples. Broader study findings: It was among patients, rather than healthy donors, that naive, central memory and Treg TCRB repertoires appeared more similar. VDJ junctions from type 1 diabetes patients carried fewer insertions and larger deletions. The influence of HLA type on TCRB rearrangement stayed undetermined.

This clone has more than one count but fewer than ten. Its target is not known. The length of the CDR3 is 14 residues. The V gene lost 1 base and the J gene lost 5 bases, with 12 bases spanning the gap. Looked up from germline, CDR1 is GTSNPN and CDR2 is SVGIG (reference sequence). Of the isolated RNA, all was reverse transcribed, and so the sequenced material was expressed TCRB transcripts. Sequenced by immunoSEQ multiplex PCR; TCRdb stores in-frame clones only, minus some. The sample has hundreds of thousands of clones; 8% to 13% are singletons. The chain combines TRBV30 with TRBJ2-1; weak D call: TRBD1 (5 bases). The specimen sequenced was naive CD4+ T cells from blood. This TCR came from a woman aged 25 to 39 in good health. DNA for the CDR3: TGTGCCTGGAGTGGCCGGGCCAGGGACAATGAGCAGTTCTTC. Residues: CAWSGRARDNEQFF.